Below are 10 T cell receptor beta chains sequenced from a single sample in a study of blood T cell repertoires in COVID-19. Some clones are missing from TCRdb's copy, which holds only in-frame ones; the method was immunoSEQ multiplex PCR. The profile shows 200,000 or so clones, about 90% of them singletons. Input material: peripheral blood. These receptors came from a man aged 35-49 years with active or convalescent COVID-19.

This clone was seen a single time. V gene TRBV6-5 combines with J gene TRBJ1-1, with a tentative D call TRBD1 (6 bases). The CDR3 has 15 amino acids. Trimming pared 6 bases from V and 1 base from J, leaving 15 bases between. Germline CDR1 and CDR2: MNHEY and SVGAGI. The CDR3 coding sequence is TGTGCCAGCAGAAGAGGGGGATCGGGGAACACTGAAGCTTTCTTT. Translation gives CASRRGGSGNTEAFF.

The CDR3 here is CAWSVGLAFYNEQFF. CDR3 DNA: TGTGCCTGGAGTGTGGGACTAGCGTTTTACAATGAGCAGTTCTTC. This chain joins TRBV30 and TRBJ2-1, with TRBD2 matching 10 bases. Trimming took 0 bases from V and 4 from J; bases not matched to a gene: 3. Germline CDR1 is GTSNPN and CDR2 is SVGIG (reference sequence). The CDR3 runs to 15 residues.

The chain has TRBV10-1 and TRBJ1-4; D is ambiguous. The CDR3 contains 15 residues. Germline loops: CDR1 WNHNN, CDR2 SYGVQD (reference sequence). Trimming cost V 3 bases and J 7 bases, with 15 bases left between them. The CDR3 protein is CASSENSLGSEKLFF. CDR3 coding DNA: TGCGCCAGCAGTGAAAATTCGCTTGGGAGTGAAAAACTGTTTTTT.

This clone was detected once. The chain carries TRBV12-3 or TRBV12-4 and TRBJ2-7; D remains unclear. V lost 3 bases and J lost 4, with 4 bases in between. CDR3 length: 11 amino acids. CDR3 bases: TGTGCCAGCAGTTTTCGGTACGAGCAGTACTTC. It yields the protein CASSFRYEQYF.

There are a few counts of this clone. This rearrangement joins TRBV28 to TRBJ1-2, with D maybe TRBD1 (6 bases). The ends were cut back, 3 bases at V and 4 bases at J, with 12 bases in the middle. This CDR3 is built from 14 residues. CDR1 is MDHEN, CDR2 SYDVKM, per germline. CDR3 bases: TGTGCCAGCAGTTTCTCAGGGGACCCCTATGGCTACACCTTC. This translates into CASSFSGDPYGYTF.

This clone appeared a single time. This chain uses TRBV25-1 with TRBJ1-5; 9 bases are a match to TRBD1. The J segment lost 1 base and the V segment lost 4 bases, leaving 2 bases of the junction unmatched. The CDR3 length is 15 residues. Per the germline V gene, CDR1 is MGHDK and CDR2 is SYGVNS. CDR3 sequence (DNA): TGTGCCAGCAGTGTAACAGGGGGCAGCAATCAGCCCCAGCATTTT. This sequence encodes CASSVTGGSNQPQHF.

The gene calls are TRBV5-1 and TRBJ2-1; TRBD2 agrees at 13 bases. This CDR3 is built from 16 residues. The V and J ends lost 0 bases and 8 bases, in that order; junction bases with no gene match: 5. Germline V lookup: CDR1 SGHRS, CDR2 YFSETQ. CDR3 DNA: TGCGCCAGCAGCTTGGAAGGGACTAGCGGGGACTATGAGCAGTTCTTC. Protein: CASSLEGTSGDYEQFF.

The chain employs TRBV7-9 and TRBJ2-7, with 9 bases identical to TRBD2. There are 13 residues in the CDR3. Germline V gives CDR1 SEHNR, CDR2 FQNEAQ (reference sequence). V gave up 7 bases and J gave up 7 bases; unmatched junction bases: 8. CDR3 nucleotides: TGTGCCAGCAATCTAGCGGGACATTTGGAGCAGTACTTC. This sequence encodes CASNLAGHLEQYF.

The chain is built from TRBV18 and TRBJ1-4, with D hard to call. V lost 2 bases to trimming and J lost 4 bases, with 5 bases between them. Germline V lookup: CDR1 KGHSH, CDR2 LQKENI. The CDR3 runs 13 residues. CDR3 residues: CASSPGRNEKLFF. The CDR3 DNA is TGTGCCAGCTCACCAGGGCGTAATGAAAAACTGTTTTTT.

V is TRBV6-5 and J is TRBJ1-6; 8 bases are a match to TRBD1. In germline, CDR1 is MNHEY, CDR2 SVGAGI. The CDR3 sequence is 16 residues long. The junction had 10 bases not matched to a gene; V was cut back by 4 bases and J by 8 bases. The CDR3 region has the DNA TGTGCCAGCAGTTTCGAACAGGGGGTTGAGGATTCACCCCTCCACTTT. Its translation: CASSFEQGVEDSPLHF.